Following are 29 T cell receptor beta chains from one sample sequenced in a study of T-cell reconstitution after alpha-beta-depleted transplantation in children. Unique molecular identifiers tagged the TCRbeta library. TCRdb re-called the PCR reads with MiXCR, one entry per CDR3 protein. The sample shows over 450,000 distinct CDR3 sequences, about 10% of them seen only once. Sequences were derived from PBMCs, sampled before TCRalphabeta/CD19-depleted stem cell transplant. These TCRs come from a child aged 2-15 years with inherited bone marrow failure, due to receive a stem cell transplant.

At least ten counts were recorded for this clonotype. The CDR3 loop reads CASSQSGGDEQYF. The CDR3 DNA reads TGTGCCAGCAGTCAGTCAGGGGGAGACGAGCAGTACTTC. V and J are TRBV28 and TRBJ2-7, with TRBD1 identical over 7 bases. After removal of 5 bases from V and 5 bases from J, the junction contained 6 bases not matched to a gene. This CDR3 is 13 amino acids long. Germline-derived CDR1 and CDR2 are MDHEN and SYDVKM. The full variable domain, rest sourced from reference TRBV28 and TRBJ2-7, is DVKVTQSSRYLVKRTGEKVFLECVQDMDHENMFWYRQDPGLGLRLIYFSYDVKMKEKGDIPEGYSVSREKKERFSLILESASTNQTSMYLCASSQSGGDEQYFGPGTRLTVT.

This clonotype was seen repeatedly, ten times or more. The rearrangement uses TRBV20-1 and TRBJ1-5; D uncertain. Trimming removed 7 bases at V and 0 bases at J, with 10 bases between. The CDR3 has 13 residues. Per germline, CDR1 DFQATT and CDR2 SNEGSKA (reference sequence). The CDR3 loop is CSVPAYSNQPQHF. The CDR3, as DNA: TGCAGTGTCCCTGCCTATAGCAATCAGCCCCAGCATTTT.

The sample holds a few counts of this clonotype. The gene calls are TRBV5-1 and TRBJ2-7; possibly TRBD2 for D (5 bases). Trimming removed 4 bases from V and 3 bases from J, with 11 bases in between. The germline gives CDR1 SGHRS, CDR2 YFSETQ. There are 13 residues in the CDR3. The CDR3 coding sequence is TGCGCCAGCAGCCTACCGGGGTACTACGAGCAGTACTTC. This codes for CASSLPGYYEQYF.

This chain links TRBV5-1 with TRBJ2-4, with 9 bases fitting TRBD2. With V trimmed by 2 bases and J by 0 bases, 18 bases remained unmatched. Germline V gene sequence: CDR1 SGHRS, CDR2 YFSETQ. The CDR3 runs 21 residues. The chain's CDR3 is CASSFGPGETGSGRAKNIQYF. The CDR3 nucleotides are TGCGCCAGCAGCTTTGGGCCGGGGGAAACGGGTAGCGGGAGAGCCAAAAACATTCAGTACTTC.

This clonotype has a count of ten or more. V usage is TRBV7-9 and J usage is TRBJ2-7, with 7 bases that match TRBD2. CDR1 and CDR2 from the germline V gene are SEHNR and FQNEAQ (reference sequence). The CDR3 runs to 14 residues. Trimming at V came to 5 bases and at J to 7 bases, leaving 11 bases not matched to a gene. The CDR3 DNA reads as TGTGCCAGCAGCCTCGGGACCCTCGGGGGGGAGCAGTACTTC. Its translation: CASSLGTLGGEQYF.

This clonotype was counted many times. This chain connects TRBV29-1 to TRBJ1-1; TRBD1 agrees at 7 bases. J gave up 3 bases and V 4 bases, and 8 bases lay outside the gene matches. Germline V lookup: CDR1 SQVTM, CDR2 ANQGSEA. The CDR3 covers 14 residues. CDR3: CSVGEQGWDTEAFF. DNA for the CDR3: TGCAGCGTTGGAGAACAGGGGTGGGACACTGAAGCTTTCTTT.

The sample holds a few counts of this clonotype. V is TRBV7-2 and J is TRBJ2-4; tentatively, D is TRBD1 (6 bases). Germline loops: CDR1 SGHTA, CDR2 FQGNSA. The V gene lost 0 bases and the J gene lost 3 bases, with 12 bases spanning the gap. The CDR3 is 16 amino acids. CDR3 sequence reads: CASSLASGAGKNIQYF. The CDR3 nucleotides read TGTGCCAGCAGCTTAGCTTCAGGGGCGGGCAAAAACATTCAGTACTTC.

This clonotype was seen a handful of times. The chain is built from TRBV20-1 and TRBJ2-1; 9 bases are shared with TRBD2. CDR3 length equals 16 residues. Germline assignment: CDR1 DFQATT and CDR2 SNEGSKA (reference sequence). J gave up 0 bases and V 3 bases, and 6 bases lay outside the gene matches. The DNA of the CDR3 is TGCAGTGCTAGGACGGCGGGGGGGACCTCCTACAATGAGCAGTTCTTC. Encoded protein: CSARTAGGTSYNEQFF.

This clonotype has more than one count but fewer than ten. The rearrangement joins TRBV20-1 to TRBJ2-7; 8 positions agree with TRBD2. V dropped 3 bases and J dropped 6; count of bases not matched to a gene: 10. The CDR3 contains 14 residues. CDR1 and CDR2 from the germline V gene are DFQATT and SNEGSKA (reference sequence). CDR3 sequence reads: CSASRPTSEGEQYF. In DNA form, the CDR3 reads TGCAGTGCTAGCCGACCGACTAGCGAGGGCGAGCAGTACTTC.

This clonotype was seen a handful of times. The chain has TRBV4-1 and TRBJ2-7, with D unresolved. Per germline, CDR1 MGHRA and CDR2 YSYEKL. V shed 3 bases and J shed 0 bases, with 15 bases lying between them. This CDR3 spans 16 amino acids. Here the CDR3 reads CASSHLFVRSSYEQYF. In nucleotides, the CDR3 is TGCGCCAGCAGCCACCTGTTCGTGCGAAGCTCCTACGAGCAGTACTTC.

This clonotype was observed many times. The gene calls are TRBV27 and TRBJ2-7; the match to TRBD1 covers 7 bases. The germline V gene encodes CDR1 MNHEY and CDR2 SMNVEV (reference sequence). The CDR3 has 12 amino acids. V trimming: 8 bases; J trimming: 2 bases; junction bases outside the gene matches: 3. This CDR3 reads CASGTVTYEQYF. CDR3 nucleotide sequence: TGTGCCAGCGGGACAGTCACCTACGAGCAGTACTTC.

In this sample, this clonotype turned up a few times. This chain connects TRBV28 to TRBJ2-6; no firm D call. The germline V gene encodes CDR1 MDHEN and CDR2 SYDVKM. This CDR3 region has 15 residues. The V end was cut by 2 bases, the J end by 3 bases, with 8 bases between. DNA for the CDR3: TGTGCCAGCAGTTTAGTCCGGGTTGGGGCCAACGTCCTGACTTTC. Encoded protein: CASSLVRVGANVLTF.

The rearrangement links TRBV7-6 to TRBJ2-2; TRBD1 or TRBD2 may be the D gene (6 bases each). V shed 5 bases and J shed 0 bases, with 13 bases lying between them. CDR1 is SGHVS and CDR2 is FNYEAQ in the germline V gene. The CDR3 has 16 residues. CDR3 in amino acids: CASSPLGGANTGELFF. As DNA, the CDR3 is TGTGCCAGCAGCCCGCTGGGGGGCGCGAACACCGGGGAGCTGTTTTTT.

This clonotype has at least ten counts. The chain is built from TRBV4-2 and TRBJ2-2; 7 positions agree with TRBD2. V shed 0 bases, J shed 4 bases, and the junction held 11 bases outside the gene matches. Per germline, CDR1 LGHNA and CDR2 YNFKEQ. This CDR3 is built from 18 residues. Written as DNA, the CDR3 is TGTGCCAGCAGCCAAGATTCGGCTAGCGGAGGACTCACCGGGGAGCTGTTTTTT. This translates into CASSQDSASGGLTGELFF.

This clonotype was detected ten times or more. CDR3 in amino acids: CASSYAGELFF. CDR3 coding DNA: TGTGCCAGCAGTTATGCCGGGGAGCTGTTTTTT. The chain recombines TRBV6-5 with TRBJ2-2; D is unresolved. CDR1 MNHEY and CDR2 SVGAGI come from the germline V gene. The ends were cut back, 3 bases at V and 6 bases at J, with 2 bases in the middle. CDR3 size: 11 residues.

A few counts support this clonotype. V and J are TRBV20-1 and TRBJ1-4, with a possible D match to TRBD1 (6 bases). Trimming stripped 6 bases from V and 0 bases from J, with 20 bases between. CDR3 length: 17 amino acids. Germline CDR1 and CDR2: DFQATT and SNEGSKA (reference sequence). The CDR3 loop reads CSASTWDKRATNEKLFF. CDR3 in DNA: TGCAGTGCCTCCACCTGGGACAAGAGGGCAACTAATGAAAAACTGTTTTTT.

In this sample, this clonotype turned up many times. V usage is TRBV3-1 and J usage is TRBJ2-7, with TRBD2 identical over 10 bases. The CDR3 runs to 13 residues. The germline CDR1 and CDR2 sequences are LGHDT and YNNKEL (reference sequence). Trimming at V came to 1 base and at J to 6 bases, leaving 0 bases not matched to a gene. CDR3 residues: CASSQVAGGEQYF. DNA for the CDR3: TGTGCCAGCAGCCAAGTAGCGGGAGGCGAGCAGTACTTC.

The chain recombines TRBV4-3 with TRBJ2-1, with 10 bases that match TRBD2. Germline V gene sequence: CDR1 LGHNA, CDR2 YSLEER. The CDR3 length is 18 residues. After removal of 0 bases from V and 2 bases from J, the junction contained 7 bases not matched to a gene. In DNA, the CDR3 is TGCGCCAGCAGCCAAGAACCTAGCGGGAGCCTAACCTACAATGAGCAGTTCTTC. Translating gives CASSQEPSGSLTYNEQFF.

Details on this clonotype: A much larger clone lies one base from this, so it may be a read error. The chain employs TRBV6-1 and TRBJ1-5; D is undetermined. This CDR3 region has 15 residues. The germline gives CDR1 MNHNS, CDR2 SASEGT. CDR3 amino acids: CASTLGRVFNQHQHF. Here the CDR3 DNA reads TGTGCCAGCACCTTAGGACGGGTTTTCAATCAGCACCAGCATTTT.

This clonotype was seen at least ten times. An end of the junction differs from the germline gene, which may be a read error. The chain recombines TRBV20-1 with TRBJ1-2, with a weak D call TRBD1 (6 bases). The CDR3 has 10 amino acids. The V gene's germline CDR1 is DFQATT and CDR2 SNEGSKA (reference sequence). The DNA for the CDR3 is TGCAGTGCTACGACGGACAGCCTGAACTTC. It encodes CSATTDSLNF.

In its sample, this clonotype was seen many times. The chain links TRBV10-3 to TRBJ1-2; D perhaps matches TRBD1 (5 bases). The CDR3 runs 15 residues. Trimming pared 0 bases from V and 4 bases from J, leaving 12 bases between. Looked up from germline, CDR1 is ENHRY and CDR2 is SYGVKD. CDR3 protein: CAISESTGGGYGYTF. CDR3 coding DNA: TGTGCCATCAGTGAGTCGACCGGCGGGGGCTATGGCTACACCTTC.

This clonotype was picked up many times. The chain joins TRBV15 to TRBJ1-1, with 9 bases matching TRBD1. The CDR3 totals 18 residues. Germline lookup yields CDR1 LNHNV and CDR2 YYDKDF (reference sequence). V was clipped by 1 base and J by 4 bases; unmatched bases: 13. CDR3 sequence reads: CATSRVRTGEESATEAFF. The DNA of the CDR3 is TGTGCCACCAGCAGAGTAAGGACAGGGGAAGAGAGCGCCACTGAAGCTTTCTTT.

This clonotype was observed at least ten times. A junction boundary mismatches the germline segment, possibly from a read error. The genes are TRBV6-5 and TRBJ2-3; TRBD1 might be the D (6 bases). This CDR3 spans 16 amino acids. From germline, CDR1 is MNHEY and CDR2 SVGAGI. This CDR3 reads CASSYVGASSTDTQYF. The DNA of the CDR3 is TGTGCCAGCAGTTACGTGGGGGCAAGTAGCACAGATACGCAGTATTTC.

This clonotype came up many times. The CDR3 here is CASSHRQGLNEQFF. CDR3 in DNA: TGCGCCAGCAGCCATCGACAGGGGCTCAATGAGCAGTTCTTC. The chain uses TRBV4-1 and TRBJ2-1, with 8 bases aligning to TRBD1. The CDR3 extends over 14 amino acids. V shed 3 bases and J 6 bases; nucleotides not matched to a gene: 4. Germline V lookup: CDR1 MGHRA, CDR2 YSYEKL.

In this sample, this clonotype turned up many times. The genes are TRBV7-9 and TRBJ1-1; D might be TRBD1 (6 bases). Germline V gives CDR1 SEHNR, CDR2 FQNEAQ (reference sequence). Trimming took 5 bases from V and 5 from J, leaving 15 bases between them. The CDR3 totals 14 residues. CDR3 bases: TGTGCCAGCAGCACCGGACAGTCGGGGACTGAAGCTTTCTTT. It encodes CASSTGQSGTEAFF.

This clonotype occurred many times. The chain is built from TRBV12-3 or TRBV12-4 and TRBJ1-4; TRBD1 matches at 11 bases. This CDR3 comprises 17 residues. The V and J ends lost 4 bases and 1 base, in that order; junction bases with no gene match: 5. In nucleotides, the CDR3 is TGTGCCAGCAGTTCCCGGACAGGGGGCTTAACTAATGAAAAACTGTTTTTT. Its translation: CASSSRTGGLTNEKLFF.

In this sample, this clonotype turned up many times. The CDR3 is CASSLDKTGTGGGQPQHF. For the CDR3, the DNA is TGTGCCAGCAGTCTCGACAAGACCGGGACAGGGGGCGGTCAGCCCCAGCATTTT. This sequence joins TRBV12-3 or TRBV12-4 and TRBJ1-5; the match to TRBD1 covers 12 bases. This CDR3 contains 18 residues. Unmatched junction bases numbered 14, after V lost 5 bases and J lost 6 bases.

As concerns this clonotype: Germline is not matched at one junction end, which may reflect a read error. The rearrangement joins TRBV28 to TRBJ2-1; TRBD2 agrees at 9 bases. Germline V gene data show CDR1 as MDHEN and CDR2 as SYDVKM. The CDR3 has 17 amino acids. The CDR3 loop is CVSSPGVAGELINEQFF. The CDR3 nucleotides are TGTGTCAGCAGCCCCGGGGTAGCGGGAGAGCTAATCAATGAGCAGTTCTTC. Using reference TRBV28 and TRBJ2-1 for the parts outside the CDR3, the full variable domain is DVKVTQSSRYLVKRTGEKVFLECVQDMDHENMFWYRQDPGLGLRLIYFSYDVKMKEKGDIPEGYSVSREKKERFSLILESASTNQTSMYLCVSSPGVAGELINEQFFGPGTRLTVL.

This clonotype turned up a few times. The CDR3 DNA sequence: TGTGCCAGCAGGCGGGGGGACAGGGGAAACTATGGCTACACCTTC. Its protein is CASRRGDRGNYGYTF. V and J are TRBV5-6 and TRBJ1-2, with 10 bases identical to TRBD1. V lost 5 bases and J lost 2; bases outside the gene matches: 6. The CDR3 has 15 residues. CDR1 is SGHDT, CDR2 YYEEEE, per germline.